In this sample, the clone carrying this TCR beta chain turned up a few times. The antigen remains undetermined. This record belongs to a study of T-cell reconstitution after alpha-beta-depleted transplantation in children. Points from the study as a whole: Surviving thymic progenitors and recipient T cells were the source of high TCRbeta diversity at day 60 in some patients. It was newly produced T cells that mostly accounted for T-cell counts and diversity one year after transplant.

Germline V gives CDR1 MNHNS, CDR2 SASEGT. The trim removed 10 bases at V and 1 base at J, leaving 8 bases unmatched. CDR3 size: 14 residues. Preparing the TCRbeta library involved the use of unique molecular identifiers. TCRdb recomputed calls from the PCR reads with MiXCR, one row per CDR3 protein. The sample records around 670,000 distinct CDR3 sequences, roughly 13% being singletons. Sequencing used PBMCs, obtained before TCRalphabeta/CD19-depleted stem cell transplant. V and J are TRBV6-1 and TRBJ2-7, with 9 bases fitting TRBD1. The receptor's source is a girl aged 2 to 10 with congenital amegakaryocytic thrombocytopenia, due to receive a stem cell transplant. The CDR3 loop reads CATSGQGNSYEQYF. CDR3 bases: TGTGCCACCTCGGGACAGGGAAATTCCTACGAGCAGTACTTC.